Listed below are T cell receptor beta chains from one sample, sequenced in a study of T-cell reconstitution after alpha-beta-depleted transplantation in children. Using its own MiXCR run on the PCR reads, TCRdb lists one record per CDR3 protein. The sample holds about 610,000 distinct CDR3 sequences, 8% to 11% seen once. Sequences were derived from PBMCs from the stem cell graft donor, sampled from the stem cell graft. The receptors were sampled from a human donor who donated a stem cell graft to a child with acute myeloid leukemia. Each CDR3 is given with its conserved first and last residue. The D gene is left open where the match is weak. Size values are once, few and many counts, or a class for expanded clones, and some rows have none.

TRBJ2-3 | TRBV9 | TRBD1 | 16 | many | TGTGCCAGCAGCGTTGGGGCAGGGGGCCGCGCAGATACGCAGTATTTT | CASSVGAGGRADTQYF
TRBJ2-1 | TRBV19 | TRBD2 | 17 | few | TGTGCCAGTAGTTTAACGCCGGGACTAGCGGGAAAGAATGAGCAGTTCTTC | CASSLTPGLAGKNEQFF
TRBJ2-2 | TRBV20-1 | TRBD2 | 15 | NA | TGCAGTGCTAGAGATCCTAGCGGGAACACCGGGGAGCTGTTTTTT | CSARDPSGNTGELFF
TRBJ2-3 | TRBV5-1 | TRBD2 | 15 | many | TGCGCCAGCGGCCTATCGACTAGCTATCCAGATACGCAGTATTTT | CASGLSTSYPDTQYF
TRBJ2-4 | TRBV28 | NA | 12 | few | TGTGCCAGCAGACCCTCTGGAAACATTCAGTACTTC | CASRPSGNIQYF
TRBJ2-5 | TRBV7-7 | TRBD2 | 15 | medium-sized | TGTGCTAGCAGCACTAGAGCGGGGAACCAAGAGACCCAGTACTTC | CASSTRAGNQETQYF
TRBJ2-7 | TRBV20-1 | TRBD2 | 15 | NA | TGCAGTGCTTTCTCGGGACTAGCGGAGCCCTACGAGCAGTACTTC | CSAFSGLAEPYEQYF
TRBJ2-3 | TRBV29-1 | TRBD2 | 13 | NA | TGCAGCGAGACTAGCGGGAGTGCAGATACGCAGTATTTT | CSETSGSADTQYF
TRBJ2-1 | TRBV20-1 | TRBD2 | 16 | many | TGCAGTGCTCACGCGGGTCGCGGGAGCTCCTACAATGAGCAGTTCTTC | CSAHAGRGSSYNEQFF
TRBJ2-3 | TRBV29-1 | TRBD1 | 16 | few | TGCAGCGTTGAAGATGGGGGACAGGGGAGCACAGATACGCAGTATTTT | CSVEDGGQGSTDTQYF
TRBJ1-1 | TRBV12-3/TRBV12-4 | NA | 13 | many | TGTGCCAGCAAGAGACAGGACACACCTGAAGCTTTCTTT | CASKRQDTPEAFF
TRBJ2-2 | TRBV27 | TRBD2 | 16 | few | TGTGCCAGCAGTTTCGGAGCGGGGATTAACACCGGGGAGCTGTTTTTT | CASSFGAGINTGELFF
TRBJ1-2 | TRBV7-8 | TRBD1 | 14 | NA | TGTGCCAGCAGGGGACAGGGGACAAACTATGGCTACACCTTC | CASRGQGTNYGYTF
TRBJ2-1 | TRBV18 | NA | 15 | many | TGTGCCAGCTCACCAACACAGGGAGCGCACAATGAGCAGTTCTTC | CASSPTQGAHNEQFF
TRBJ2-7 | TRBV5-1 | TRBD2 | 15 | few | TGCGCCAGCAGTGAAAGCGGGAGGGCCGTCTACGAGCAGTACTTC | CASSESGRAVYEQYF
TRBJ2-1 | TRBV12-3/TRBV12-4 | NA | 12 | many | TGTGCCAGCAGTTTAGATTGGGGTGAGCAGTTCTTC | CASSLDWGEQFF
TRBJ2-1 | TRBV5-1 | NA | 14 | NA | TGCGCCAGGAGTGTACTATCTGGGGACAATGAGCAGTTCTTC | CARSVLSGDNEQFF
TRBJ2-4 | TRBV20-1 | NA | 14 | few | TGCAGTGCTAGTGATAATGCGGCCAAAAACATTCAGTACTTC | CSASDNAAKNIQYF
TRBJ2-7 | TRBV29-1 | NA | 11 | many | TGCAGCGTTGGGTTCTCCTACGAGCAGTACTTC | CSVGFSYEQYF
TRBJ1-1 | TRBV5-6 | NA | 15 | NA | TGTGCCAGCAGCTCAATTCAGCAGCAGAACACTGAAGCTTTCTTT | CASSSIQQQNTEAFF
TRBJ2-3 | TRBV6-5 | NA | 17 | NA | TGTGCCAGCAGTTACACTGTAGCGGCTACCGGCACAGATACGCAGTATTTT | CASSYTVAATGTDTQYF
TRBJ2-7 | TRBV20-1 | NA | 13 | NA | TGCAGTGCTAGGACAGCAGCTACCTACGAGCAGTACTTC | CSARTAATYEQYF
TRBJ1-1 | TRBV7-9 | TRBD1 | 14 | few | TGTGCCAGCAGCCGAACAGGGGGGTACACTGAAGCTTTCTTT | CASSRTGGYTEAFF
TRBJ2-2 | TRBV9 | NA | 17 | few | TGTGCCAGCAGCGTTCACCCCGGAGGAGGTTCATCCGGGGAGCTGTTTTTT | CASSVHPGGGSSGELFF
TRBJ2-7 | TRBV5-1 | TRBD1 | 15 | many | TGCGCCAGCAGCTTGGAGACAGGGGGCTCCTACGAGCAGTACTTC | CASSLETGGSYEQYF
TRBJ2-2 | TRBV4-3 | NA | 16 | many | TGCGCCAGCAGCCAATTCAGGGGGGCGAACACCGGGGAGCTGTTTTTT | CASSQFRGANTGELFF
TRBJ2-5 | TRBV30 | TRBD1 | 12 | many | TGTGCCTGGAGTCCGGGACAGGAGACCCAGTACTTC | CAWSPGQETQYF
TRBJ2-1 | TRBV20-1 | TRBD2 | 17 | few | TGCAGTCAGGATGGGATCGTAGCGGGAGGGGGTTGGGATGAGCAGTTCTTC | CSQDGIVAGGGWDEQFF
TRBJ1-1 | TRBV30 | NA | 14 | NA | TGTGCCTGGACCGCCGGTGGCTGGAACACTGAAGCTTTCTTT | CAWTAGGWNTEAFF
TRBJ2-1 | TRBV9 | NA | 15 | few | TGTGCCAGCAGCGTAGATCGGGGAACCTACAATGAGCAGTTCTTC | CASSVDRGTYNEQFF
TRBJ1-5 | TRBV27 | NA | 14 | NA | TGTGCCAGCAGTTTAAGGGGAGGGGACCTCCTTCAGCATTTT | CASSLRGGDLLQHF
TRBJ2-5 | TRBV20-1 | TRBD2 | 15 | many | TGCAGTGCTAGTCAGTGGGAGGGCCGCCAAGAGACCCAGTACTTC | CSASQWEGRQETQYF
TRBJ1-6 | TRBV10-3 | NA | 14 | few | TGTGCCATCAGTGAGTCGGGCGGGGGTTCACCCCTCCACTTT | CAISESGGGSPLHF
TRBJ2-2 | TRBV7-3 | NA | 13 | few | TGTGCCAGCAGCCCCGTCTCCGCCGGGGAGCTGTTTTTT | CASSPVSAGELFF
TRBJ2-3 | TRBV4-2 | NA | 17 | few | TGTGCCAGCAGCCAAAGCCCGGAGGGCGGCATGACAGATACGCAGTATTTT | CASSQSPEGGMTDTQYF
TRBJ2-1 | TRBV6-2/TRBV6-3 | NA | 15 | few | TGTGCCAGCAGCTTACGTCCCGGTGTATACAATGAGCAGTTCTTC | CASSLRPGVYNEQFF
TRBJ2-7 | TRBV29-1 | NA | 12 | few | TGCAGCGTTGAATTTGGGACCTACGAGCAGTACTTC | CSVEFGTYEQYF
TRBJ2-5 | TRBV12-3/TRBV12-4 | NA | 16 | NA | TGTGCCAGCAGTTCCTCAGGGTTCCGAACACAAGAGACCCAGTACTTC | CASSSSGFRTQETQYF